This T cell receptor beta chain was obtained from a study of blood T cell repertoires in COVID-19. Study summary: In each case, the material was cDNA or gDNA derived from T cells, B-cell-depleted T cells, or PBMCs.

V lost 0 bases, J lost 2 bases, and 9 bases lay in between. This CDR3 has 16 residues. Germline CDR1 is SGDLS and CDR2 is YYNGEE. Those enrolled, adults aged roughly 18 to 100 years, came from 25 or so US areas. Two negative PCRs, clearance, or symptom resolution had been documented for recovered Cohort 3 donors. Assay: immunoSEQ multiplex PCR; the TCRdb copy retains only in-frame clones and omits some. The sample contains approximately 210,000 clones, about 80% of which appear only once. The rearrangement links TRBV9 to TRBJ2-6, with D maybe TRBD1 (5 bases). This TCR derives from a middle-aged man who had recovered from COVID-19. The specimen was PBMCs or T cells enriched from blood (not recorded which). CDR3 in amino acids: CASSVAGRAGANVLTF. The CDR3 region has the DNA TGTGCCAGCAGCGTAGCCGGCAGGGCTGGGGCCAACGTCCTGACTTTC.